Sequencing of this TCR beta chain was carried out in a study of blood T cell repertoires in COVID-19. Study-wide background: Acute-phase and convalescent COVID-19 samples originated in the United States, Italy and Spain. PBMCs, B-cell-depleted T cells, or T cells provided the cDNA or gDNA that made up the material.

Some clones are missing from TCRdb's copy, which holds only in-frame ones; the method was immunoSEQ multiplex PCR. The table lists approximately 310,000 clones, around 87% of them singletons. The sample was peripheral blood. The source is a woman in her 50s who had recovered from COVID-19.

CDR3 nucleotide sequence: TGTGCCAGCAGCCTTAAAGCGGGAGGAAGCACTAGCACAGATACGCAGTATTTT. Translated, it gives CASSLKAGGSTSTDTQYF. This chain joins TRBV7-9 and TRBJ2-3, with 9 nucleotides matching TRBD2. The CDR3 is made up of 18 amino acids. J was trimmed by 0 bases and V by 5 bases; bases with no gene match: 12. Germline CDR1 SEHNR, CDR2 FQNEAQ (reference sequence).